These 32 T cell receptor beta chains were all obtained from the same sample, sequenced in a study of long-term antiretroviral therapy in people with HIV. Researchers report immunoSEQ v3.0 was run at survey level. TCRdb's copy holds only in-frame clones and misses some; the assay was immunoSEQ multiplex PCR. The sample holds around 17,000 clones, around nine tenths seen once. The specimen was unsorted PBMCs, collected 6.9 years after starting antiretroviral therapy. The receptors were sampled from a man aged 45-60 years with HIV.

This clone is a singleton in its sample. The chain uses TRBV5-5 and TRBJ2-7; a possible D gene is TRBD2 (6 bases). CDR1 is SGHKS and CDR2 is YYEKEE in the germline V gene (reference sequence). This CDR3 has 13 residues. Trimming took 7 bases from V and 3 from J, leaving 14 bases between them. CDR3: CASGSQEGYEQYF. CDR3 bases: TGTGCCAGCGGTTCACAGGAGGGCTACGAGCAGTACTTC.

The chain uses TRBV7-6 and TRBJ1-4; 9 bases agree with TRBD1. Germline loops: CDR1 SGHVS, CDR2 FNYEAQ. CDR3 size: 14 residues. After removal of 5 bases from V and 8 bases from J, the junction contained 6 bases not matched to a gene. In nucleotides, the CDR3 is TGTGCCAGCAGCCAACGGGACAGGGAGGAAAAACTGTTTTTT. This codes for CASSQRDREEKLFF.

V usage is TRBV5-4 and J usage is TRBJ1-4, with D uncertain. V dropped 3 bases and J dropped 4 bases, with 13 bases sitting between them. This CDR3 is 15 amino acids long. CDR1 and CDR2 (germline): SGHNT, YYREEE (reference sequence). The CDR3 is CASSSQIGNNEKLFF. The DNA for the CDR3 is TGTGCCAGCAGCTCGCAAATCGGTAATAATGAAAAACTGTTTTTT.

The rearrangement links TRBV28 to TRBJ1-5; D is unclear. The V end was cut by 2 bases, the J end by 6 bases, with 5 bases between. The V gene's germline CDR1 is MDHEN and CDR2 SYDVKM. CDR3 length: 12 residues. For the CDR3, the DNA is TGTGCCAGCAGTTTAAGGCTTCAGCCCCAGCATTTT. Protein: CASSLRLQPQHF.

V usage is TRBV11-2 and J usage is TRBJ2-7, with 9 bases lining up with TRBD2. Germline V gene lookup returns CDR1 SGHAT and CDR2 FQNNGV. This CDR3 has 14 residues. Losses at the gene ends were 4 bases for V and 4 bases for J; bases not matched to a gene: 5. The CDR3 sequence: CASSSGTSLYEQYF. CDR3 DNA sequence: TGTGCCAGCAGCTCCGGGACTAGCTTGTACGAGCAGTACTTC.

The chain employs TRBV6-1 and TRBJ1-1; the match to TRBD1 covers 11 bases. After removal of 2 bases from V and 7 bases from J, the junction contained 6 bases not matched to a gene. Germline CDR1 reads MNHNS; CDR2 reads SASEGT. There are 15 residues in the CDR3. DNA for the CDR3: TGTGCCAGCAGTGAAAACCCCGGGACAGGGGGTGAAGCTTTCTTT. It encodes CASSENPGTGGEAFF.

The chain couples TRBV7-9 to TRBJ2-3; D ambiguous. The CDR3 contains 15 residues. V lost 4 bases, J lost 2 bases, and 13 bases lay in between. Germline V gene sequence: CDR1 SEHNR, CDR2 FQNEAQ (reference sequence). The CDR3 bases are TGTGCCAGCAGCTGGGATGGGCGGACCACAGATACGCAGTATTTT. It encodes CASSWDGRTTDTQYF.

The chain combines TRBV4-2 with TRBJ1-2; 9 nucleotides agree with TRBD1. Germline CDR1 is LGHNA and CDR2 is YNFKEQ. V lost 6 bases, J lost 7 bases, and 3 bases stayed unmatched. This CDR3 contains 12 residues. The CDR3 spells CASRRDRVGYTF. As DNA, the CDR3 is TGTGCCAGCAGACGGGACAGGGTTGGCTACACCTTC.

This rearrangement joins TRBV6-5 to TRBJ2-7, with no clear D. CDR1 and CDR2 (germline): MNHEY, SVGAGI. CDR3 size: 13 residues. V was pared by 0 bases and J by 4 bases, with 7 bases between. The DNA of the CDR3 is TGTGCCAGCAGTTACTCAACAGCGTACGAGCAGTACTTC. This codes for CASSYSTAYEQYF.

The chain is built from TRBV13 and TRBJ2-4, with D possibly matching TRBD1 (6 bases). The ends were cut back, 5 bases at V and 5 bases at J, with 16 bases in the middle. This CDR3 is 15 amino acids long. Germline V gene lookup returns CDR1 PRHDT and CDR2 FYEKMQ (reference sequence). CDR3 bases: TGTGCCAGCAGCCGTGAGCAGGGGCCAGAAAACATTCAGTACTTC. Amino acid sequence: CASSREQGPENIQYF.

For this clone: Sequence at one end of the junction differs from germline and may be a read error. The chain links TRBV7-3 to TRBJ2-5; weak D call: TRBD2 (6 bases). CDR1 and CDR2 (germline): SGHTA, FQGTGA. The CDR3 has 15 amino acids. The chain's CDR3 is CANSISGAVQETQYF. The CDR3 DNA reads as TGTGCCAACAGCATTAGCGGAGCTGTACAAGAGACCCAGTACTTC.

As DNA, the CDR3 is TGTGCCAGCAGCCCCGTAGCTACTATCTCAGATACGCAGTATTTT. As protein: CASSPVATISDTQYF. The chain is built from TRBV9 and TRBJ2-3; D not certain. The CDR3 totals 15 residues. Trimming removed 4 bases at V and 4 bases at J, with 16 bases between. Germline CDR1 reads SGDLS; CDR2 reads YYNGEE.

The chain employs TRBV14 and TRBJ2-3; no reliable D call. The CDR3 contains 13 residues. V was shortened by 1 base and J by 6 bases, with 8 bases between the two germline ends. CDR1 is SGHDN and CDR2 is FVKESK in the germline V gene. CDR3 in amino acids: CASSQVPRDTQYF. As DNA, the CDR3 is TGTGCCAGCAGCCAAGTCCCCCGCGATACGCAGTATTTT.

The CDR3 nucleotides read TGTGCCAGCAGTGAGGGGGGACACACAGATACGCAGTATTTT. Protein product: CASSEGGHTDTQYF. This chain links TRBV6-4 with TRBJ2-3, with D possibly being TRBD1 or TRBD2 (6 bases each). V was pared by 3 bases and J by 2 bases, with 9 bases between. The CDR3 covers 14 residues. The germline V gene has CDR1 MRHNA and CDR2 SNTAGT.

This sequence joins TRBV6-5 and TRBJ2-7, with TRBD1 matching over 11 bases. The germline V gene has CDR1 MNHEY and CDR2 SVGAGI. CDR3 length equals 15 residues. Trimming cost V 2 bases and J 1 base; bases outside gene matches: 1. The CDR3 sequence: CASSYRDRGSYEQYF. In DNA form, the CDR3 reads TGTGCCAGCAGTTACCGGGACAGGGGGTCCTACGAGCAGTACTTC.

The chain combines TRBV21-1 with TRBJ2-2; the table's D call, TRBD1, was not checked against the DNA. TRBV21-1 is described as a pseudogene. The CDR3 is 22 residues long. CDR3 region: CASTHPNRDRGREGSNTGELFF. The CDR3, as DNA: TGTGCCAGCACCCACCCCAACCGGGACAGGGGGCGAGAGGGTTCGAACACCGGGGAGCTGTTTTTT.

This rearrangement joins TRBV6-6 to TRBJ2-7; TRBD2 aligns across 8 bases. Germline V gene sequence: CDR1 MNHNY, CDR2 SVGAGI (reference sequence). J was trimmed by 0 bases and V by 5 bases; bases with no gene match: 6. The length of the CDR3 is 15 residues. CDR3 DNA: TGTGCCAGCAGTGGTACTAGCGGCAACTCCTACGAGCAGTACTTC. Its protein product is CASSGTSGNSYEQYF.

The chain couples TRBV27 to TRBJ2-7, with TRBD2 as a possible D gene (7 bases). The V end was cut by 2 bases, the J end by 3 bases, with 14 bases between. Germline loops: CDR1 MNHEY, CDR2 SMNVEV (reference sequence). The CDR3 is made up of 15 amino acids. CDR3 bases: TGTGCCAGCAGTTTAGGGAGGGGGATTGGCTACGAGCAGTACTTC. Amino acid sequence: CASSLGRGIGYEQYF.

The chain is built from TRBV7-8 and TRBJ1-1, with no clear D. The germline V gene has CDR1 SGHVS and CDR2 FQNEAQ. Trimming took off 1 base at V and 6 bases at J, with 12 bases between the two ends. This CDR3 has 14 amino acids. CDR3 region: CASSLGGTNAEAFF. The CDR3 DNA follows: TGTGCCAGCAGCTTAGGAGGCACGAATGCTGAAGCTTTCTTT.

This sequence joins TRBV18 and TRBJ2-2, with TRBD2 as a possible D gene (5 bases). Germline values: CDR1 KGHSH, CDR2 LQKENI. The length of the CDR3 is 13 residues. V was pared by 2 bases and J by 4 bases, with 5 bases between. The CDR3 nucleotides are TGTGCCAGCTCACCAGGGAGCACCGGGGAGCTGTTTTTT. Translation: CASSPGSTGELFF.

The chain's CDR3 is CASVLAGGPRQFF. DNA for the CDR3: TGTGCCAGCGTTCTAGCGGGAGGGCCCCGCCAGTTCTTC. This chain connects TRBV2 to TRBJ2-1; the match to TRBD2 covers 12 bases. The CDR3 extends over 13 amino acids. V lost 8 bases and J lost 13; bases outside the gene matches: 9. From germline, CDR1 is SNHLY and CDR2 FYNNEI.

This clone was observed a handful of times. The genes are TRBV2 and TRBJ1-2; the D is unclear. The CDR3 is 11 residues long. Trimming pared 3 bases from V and 4 bases from J, leaving 3 bases between. Germline CDR1 is SNHLY and CDR2 is FYNNEI. The CDR3 DNA reads TGTGCCAGCAGTGAGGGCTATGGCTACACCTTC. Its translation is CASSEGYGYTF.

The chain joins TRBV5-1 to TRBJ2-1; no clear D gene. V lost 0 bases to trimming and J lost 0 bases, with 7 bases between them. There are 15 residues in the CDR3. Germline V gene lookup returns CDR1 SGHRS and CDR2 YFSETQ. CDR3 residues: CASSLVIFSYNEQFF. The CDR3 DNA sequence: TGCGCCAGCAGCTTGGTTATTTTCTCCTACAATGAGCAGTTCTTC.

V usage is TRBV4-2 and J usage is TRBJ2-7; 12 bases agree with TRBD2. CDR1 is LGHNA, CDR2 YNFKEQ, per germline. V gave up 1 base and J gave up 3 bases; unmatched junction bases: 7. CDR3 size: 17 residues. Here the CDR3 reads CASSQVGLAGGLYEQYF. CDR3 nucleotide sequence: TGTGCCAGCAGCCAAGTTGGTCTAGCGGGAGGGCTCTACGAGCAGTACTTC.

The chain combines TRBV7-9 with TRBJ2-2; 15 bases agree with TRBD2. Germline V CDR1 and CDR2: SEHNR, FQNEAQ (reference sequence). The CDR3 covers 17 residues. V shed 5 bases, J shed 3 bases, and the junction held 4 bases outside the gene matches. The chain's CDR3 is CASSIGTSGRHTGELFF. The CDR3 DNA is TGTGCCAGCAGCATCGGGACTAGCGGGAGGCACACCGGGGAGCTGTTTTTT.

This chain uses TRBV7-3 with TRBJ2-1; 15 positions agree with TRBD2. CDR3 size: 18 residues. CDR1 is SGHTA and CDR2 is FQGTGA in the germline V gene. With 3 bases clipped from V and 8 bases from J, the junction kept 11 bases outside the gene matches. CDR3 DNA sequence: TGTGCCAGCAGCTTGGGGACTAGCGGGAGGATGATCTCGGATGAGCAGTTCTTC. Translated: CASSLGTSGRMISDEQFF.

The V call is TRBV5-1, the J call TRBJ2-2; tentatively, D is TRBD2 (6 bases). This CDR3 contains 16 residues. V dropped 7 bases and J dropped 1 base, with 17 bases sitting between them. Germline V gene data show CDR1 as SGHRS and CDR2 as YFSETQ. The CDR3 DNA is TGCGCCAGCCAGCCTTGGGCTAGCGAGAACACCGGGGAGCTGTTTTTT. Translated, it gives CASQPWASENTGELFF.

The chain links TRBV6-5 to TRBJ2-2; D gene unclear. Germline CDR1 reads MNHEY; CDR2 reads SVGAGI. V shed 8 bases and J shed 5 bases, with 9 bases lying between them. This CDR3 region has 12 residues. This chain's CDR3 is CASSVLTGELFF. In DNA, the CDR3 is TGTGCCAGCTCGGTGTTAACCGGGGAGCTGTTTTTT.

This rearrangement joins TRBV2 to TRBJ2-4; no clear D. Deletions cut 3 bases from V and 0 bases from J, with 12 bases between. CDR1 and CDR2 (germline): SNHLY, FYNNEI. The CDR3 contains 16 residues. The CDR3 loop is CASSDVGFIAKNIQYF. CDR3 bases: TGTGCCAGCAGTGATGTCGGATTTATAGCCAAAAACATTCAGTACTTC.

This clone has just a few counts. The CDR3 nucleotides are TGTGCCAGCAGTGAGGGAGGAACAGCTCTCTATGGCTACACCTTC. This codes for CASSEGGTALYGYTF. The J gene is TRBJ1-2, the V gene TRBV2, with D uncertain. CDR3 length: 15 residues. In germline, CDR1 is SNHLY, CDR2 FYNNEI. Trimming shortened V by 3 bases and J by 4 bases, and 15 bases separated the two germline ends.

V gene TRBV7-4 combines with J gene TRBJ2-2; D gene uncertain. The CDR3 covers 13 residues. V lost 10 bases to trimming and J lost 1 base, with 10 bases between them. Germline V lookup: CDR1 SGHVT, CDR2 SQSDAQ. In DNA, the CDR3 is TGTGCCACCCCGAAGTGGAACACCGGGGAGCTGTTTTTT. Protein sequence: CATPKWNTGELFF.

This clone was seen only once. CDR3 DNA sequence: TGTGCCAGCAGTTACGGCGGCTTAGATACGCAGTATTTT. Protein sequence: CASSYGGLDTQYF. V gene TRBV6-6 combines with J gene TRBJ2-3; D gene uncertain. Germline V gene sequence: CDR1 MNHNY, CDR2 SVGAGI (reference sequence). Trimming cost V 2 bases and J 5 bases, with 8 bases left between them. This CDR3 comprises 13 residues.